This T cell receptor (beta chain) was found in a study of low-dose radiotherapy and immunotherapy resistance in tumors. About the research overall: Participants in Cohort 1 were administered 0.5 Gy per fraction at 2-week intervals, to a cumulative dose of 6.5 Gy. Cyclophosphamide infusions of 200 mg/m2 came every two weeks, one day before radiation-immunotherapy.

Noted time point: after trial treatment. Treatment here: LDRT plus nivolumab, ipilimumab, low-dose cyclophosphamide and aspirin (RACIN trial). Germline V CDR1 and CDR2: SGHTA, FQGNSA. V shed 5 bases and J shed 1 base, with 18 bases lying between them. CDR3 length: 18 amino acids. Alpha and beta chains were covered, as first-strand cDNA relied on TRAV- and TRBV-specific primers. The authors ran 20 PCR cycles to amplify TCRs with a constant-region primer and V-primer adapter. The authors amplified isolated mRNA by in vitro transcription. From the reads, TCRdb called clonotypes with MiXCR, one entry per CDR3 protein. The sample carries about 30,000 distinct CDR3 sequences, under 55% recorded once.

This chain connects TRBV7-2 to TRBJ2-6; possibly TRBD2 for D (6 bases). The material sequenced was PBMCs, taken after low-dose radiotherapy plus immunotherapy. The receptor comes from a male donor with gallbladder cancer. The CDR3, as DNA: TGTGCCAGCAGCACGACCCCTCCGGGACTTTCTGGGGCCAACGTCCTGACTTTC. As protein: CASSTTPPGLSGANVLTF.